This T cell receptor (beta chain) is from a study of T cell responses to AZD1222 COVID-19 vaccine. Findings and caveats of the study: Females outnumbered males among donors, who were mostly white British; clonal diversity was possibly underestimated. Rises in breadth and depth of Spike-specific TCRs came after two AZD1222 doses. In the spike-specific TCR repertoire, nearly half reportedly target unmutated variant regions. Only 5 or 6 individuals given AZD1222 were seropositive at baseline.

Germline CDR1 and CDR2: SGHAT and FQNNGV. The CDR3 consists of 14 residues. V was clipped by 1 base and J by 6 bases, with 9 bases between them. The data were produced by immunoSEQ multiplex PCR, yet TCRdb's version contains in-frame clones alone and is incomplete. This sample yields 100,000 to 150,000 clones, of which just over 85% are seen a single time; about 20% belongs to the top ten. In the case of this clone: Its antigen remains unknown.

V and J are TRBV11-2 and TRBJ2-2; weak D call: TRBD1 (6 bases). This clonotype originated in an adult in good health. This specimen was peripheral blood, taken on day 0 of AZD1222 vaccination. Written as DNA, the CDR3 is TGTGCCAGCAGCTTAGTAGGGGGTCCCGGGGAGCTGTTTTTT. This codes for CASSLVGGPGELFF.